This T cell receptor (beta chain) was sequenced in a study of blood T cell repertoires in COVID-19. The table came from immunoSEQ multiplex PCR; TCRdb's copy has only in-frame clones and leaves some out. The table lists fewer than 200,000 clones, about 88% of them singletons. This clone was counted only a few times. V dropped 4 bases and J dropped 4 bases, with 8 bases sitting between them. This CDR3 comprises 11 residues. The germline V gene has CDR1 GTSNPN and CDR2 SVGIG (reference sequence). The chain joins TRBV30 to TRBJ2-7, with D perhaps TRBD1 (6 bases). Sequencing input: peripheral blood. The origin of this receptor is a man in his forties with active or convalescent COVID-19. The CDR3 here is CAWNREYEQYF. The CDR3 region has the DNA TGTGCCTGGAACAGGGAGTACGAGCAGTACTTC.